These 8 T cell receptor beta chains originate from one sample sequenced in a study of CD8 T cells in Susac syndrome. Random hexamers served to reverse transcribe roughly 0.45 to 1 ug RNA. TCRdb fed the immunoSEQ multiplex PCR reads into MiXCR, producing one record per CDR3 protein. The repertoire consists of about 200,000 distinct CDR3 sequences, with over 75% occurring once and the leading ten covering approximately 0.09%. Sequenced input: CD4+ T cells from PBMCs. These receptors originate from a human donor with Susac syndrome.

V is TRBV6-5 and J is TRBJ2-7, with 10 bases lining up with TRBD2. With 6 bases clipped from V and 2 bases from J, the junction kept 7 bases outside the gene matches. In germline, CDR1 is MNHEY, CDR2 SVGAGI. This CDR3 has 15 residues. The CDR3 reads CASRNLAGETYEQYF. In DNA form, the CDR3 reads TGTGCCAGCAGGAATCTAGCGGGAGAAACCTACGAGCAGTACTTC.

The chain employs TRBV5-1 and TRBJ2-1; TRBD1 matches 9 bases. The CDR3 consists of 14 residues. From germline, CDR1 is SGHRS and CDR2 YFSETQ. J gave up 8 bases and V 0 bases, and 3 bases lay outside the gene matches. The CDR3, as DNA: TGCGCCAGCAGCTTGGGGGACAGGGACCATGAGCAGTTCTTC. Translating it yields CASSLGDRDHEQFF.

This chain joins TRBV3-1 and TRBJ2-5; TRBD2 agrees at 10 bases. The trim removed 5 bases at V and 5 bases at J, leaving 11 bases unmatched. From germline, CDR1 is LGHDT and CDR2 YNNKEL (reference sequence). The CDR3 runs to 16 residues. The CDR3 is CASSRVRTSGYETQYF. In DNA, the CDR3 is TGTGCCAGCAGCAGGGTTCGGACTAGCGGATATGAGACCCAGTACTTC.

The chain recombines TRBV6-5 with TRBJ1-3; D is uncertain. Germline V CDR1 and CDR2: MNHEY, SVGAGI. V gave up 6 bases and J gave up 4 bases, with 13 bases separating them. The CDR3 is 14 residues long. The CDR3 protein is CASSSGLRGNTIYF. The CDR3 region has the DNA TGTGCCAGCAGCAGCGGCCTTAGGGGAAACACCATATATTTT.

This clonotype was picked up one time. The chain carries TRBV19 and TRBJ1-2; D might be TRBD1 (6 bases). The CDR3 loop spans 11 amino acids. Between the trimmed V and J ends, which lost 8 bases and 6 bases, there was a span of 10 bases. The V gene's germline CDR1 is LNHDA and CDR2 SQIVND (reference sequence). The CDR3 region is CASFRGNGYTF. Here the CDR3 DNA reads TGTGCCAGTTTCAGGGGCAATGGCTACACCTTC. Full variable domain (remainder filled in from reference TRBV19 and TRBJ1-2): DGGITQSPKYLFRKEGQNVTLSCEQNLNHDAMYWYRQDPGQGLRLIYYSQIVNDFQKGDIAEGYSVSREKKESFPLTVTSAQKNPTAFYLCASFRGNGYTFGSGTRLTVV.

J is TRBJ2-1 and V is TRBV27, with 8 bases that match TRBD2. J lost 7 bases, V lost 0 bases, and 2 bases had no gene match. Germline CDR1 is MNHEY and CDR2 is SMNVEV (reference sequence). The CDR3 sequence is 14 residues long. The CDR3 DNA is TGTGCCAGCAGTTTATCGGGGACTAGAAATGAGCAGTTCTTC. This gives the protein CASSLSGTRNEQFF.

The chain is built from TRBV5-4 and TRBJ2-1; D gene ambiguous. V was trimmed by 1 base and J by 5 bases, leaving 7 bases between them. This CDR3 spans 13 amino acids. In germline, CDR1 is SGHNT, CDR2 YYREEE (reference sequence). This chain's CDR3 is CASSLIADNEQFF. As DNA, the CDR3 is TGTGCCAGCAGCTTGATTGCGGACAATGAGCAGTTCTTC.

This chain connects TRBV18 to TRBJ1-5, with D unclear. Trimming cost V 1 base and J 5 bases, with 18 bases left between them. This CDR3 comprises 17 residues. In germline, CDR1 is KGHSH, CDR2 LQKENI. CDR3: CASSPLNSAGSYQPQHF. The CDR3 coding sequence is TGTGCCAGCTCACCACTGAACTCTGCAGGCAGCTATCAGCCCCAGCATTTT.